This T cell receptor (beta chain) was identified in a study of blood T cell repertoires in COVID-19. Looking at the study overall: Researchers got acute and convalescent COVID-19 samples from the United States, Italy and Spain.

Trimming at V came to 3 bases and at J to 6 bases, leaving 6 bases not matched to a gene. The CDR3 has 15 amino acids. CDR1 and CDR2 (germline): LGHNA, YNFKEQ. Sequenced by immunoSEQ multiplex PCR; TCRdb stores in-frame clones only, minus some. The sample records about 150,000 clones, 80% being singletons. Source material: peripheral blood. The rearrangement uses TRBV4-2 and TRBJ2-2, with 8 bases that match TRBD2. This clonotype originated in a man in his 60s with acute or convalescent COVID-19. The CDR3 protein is CASSQVPGLAGELFF. The CDR3 nucleotides are TGTGCCAGCAGCCAGGTCCCGGGACTAGCCGGGGAGCTGTTTTTT.